The clone carrying this T cell receptor (beta chain) was seen once. The data stem from a study of blood T cell repertoires in COVID-19. About the study: Spain, Italy and the United States supplied samples that represented acute and convalescent COVID-19. T cells, B-cell-depleted T cells, or PBMCs provided the cDNA or gDNA that served as material.

The CDR3 sequence is 18 residues long. CDR1 is SEHNR and CDR2 is FQNEAQ in the germline V gene (reference sequence). J gave up 2 bases and V 5 bases, and 15 bases lay outside the gene matches. Authors' methods: Amplification with reference gene primers provided the estimates of nucleated cell counts. TCRdb's copy holds only in-frame clones and misses some; the assay was immunoSEQ multiplex PCR. Clone size and V and J calls were adopted from that table, with D and trimming inferred from the DNA. The table lists roughly 200,000 clones, approximately 90% of them singletons. Sequences were obtained from peripheral blood. The chain employs TRBV7-9 and TRBJ2-1; 7 nucleotides align to TRBD2. The receptor comes from a woman between 25 and 40 years old with acute or convalescent COVID-19. The CDR3, as DNA: TGTGCCAGCAGCAGATACCCACTTTGGCGGGAGACCTACAATGAGCAGTTCTTC. As protein: CASSRYPLWRETYNEQFF.